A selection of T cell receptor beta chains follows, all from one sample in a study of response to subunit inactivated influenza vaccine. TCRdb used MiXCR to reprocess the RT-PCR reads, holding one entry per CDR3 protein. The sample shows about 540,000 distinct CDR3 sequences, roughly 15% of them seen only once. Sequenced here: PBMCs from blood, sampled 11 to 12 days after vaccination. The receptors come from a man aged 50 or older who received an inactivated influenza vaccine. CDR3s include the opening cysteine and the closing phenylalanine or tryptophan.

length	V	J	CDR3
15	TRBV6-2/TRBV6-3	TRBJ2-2	CASSYFSEGFGELFF
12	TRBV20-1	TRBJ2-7	CSAPSRSYEQYF
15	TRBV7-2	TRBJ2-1	CASSFSGAGYNEQFF
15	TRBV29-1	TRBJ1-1	CSVGWQGDRNTEAFF
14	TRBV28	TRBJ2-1	CASSLRSDYNEQFF
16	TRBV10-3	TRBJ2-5	CAISEFAGQVTETQYF
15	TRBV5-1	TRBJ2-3	CASRWRDYSTDTQYF
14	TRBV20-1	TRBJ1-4	CSARDYRGWEKLFF
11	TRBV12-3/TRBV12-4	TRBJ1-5	CASSSPGPQHF
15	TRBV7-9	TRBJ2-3	CASSGGRTSLDTQYF
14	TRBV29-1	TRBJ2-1	CSVEDPSSWNEQFF
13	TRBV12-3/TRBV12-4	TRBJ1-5	CASTVYSNQPQHF
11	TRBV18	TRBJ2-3	CASSPEDTQYF
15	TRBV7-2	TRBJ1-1	CASSLDTGANTEAFF
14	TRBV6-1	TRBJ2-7	CASSELFASYEQYF
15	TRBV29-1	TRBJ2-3	CSVDTSGRAGDTQYF
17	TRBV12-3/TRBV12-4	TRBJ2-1	CASSPSREGSSYNEQFF
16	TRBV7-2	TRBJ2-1	CASSWRVAGSNNEQFF
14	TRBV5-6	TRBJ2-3	CASSWGQGSPTEYF
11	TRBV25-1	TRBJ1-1	CATGLNTEAFF
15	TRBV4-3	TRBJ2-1	CASSQVTGGSDEQFF
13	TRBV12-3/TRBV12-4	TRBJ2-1	CASRAAPYNEQFF
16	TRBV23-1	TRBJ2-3	CASSPSGVGTFDTQYF
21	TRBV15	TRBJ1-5	CATSALGPIRGKGLSNQPQHF
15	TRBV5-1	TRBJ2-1	CASSLEDRTYNEQFF
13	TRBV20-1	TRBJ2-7	CSARRGGLDEQYF
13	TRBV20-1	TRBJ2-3	CSASYHGTDTQYF
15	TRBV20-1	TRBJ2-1	CSARDDRGRYNEQFF
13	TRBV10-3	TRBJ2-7	CAISEGTSYEQYF
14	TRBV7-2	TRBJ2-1	CASSEDYRVVEQFF
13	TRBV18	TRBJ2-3	CASLGGLFDTQYF
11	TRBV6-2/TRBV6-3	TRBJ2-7	CAISYPEDQYF
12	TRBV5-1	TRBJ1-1	CASSEDRAAAFF
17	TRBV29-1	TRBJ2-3	CGVEFLKTLGVTDTQYF
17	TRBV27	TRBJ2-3	CASSWGGGVRGTDTQYF
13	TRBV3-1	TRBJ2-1	CASSQTRGYEQFF
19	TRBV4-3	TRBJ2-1	CASSQIVGGGSSSYNEQFF
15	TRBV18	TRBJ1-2	CASSPISGSPYGYTF
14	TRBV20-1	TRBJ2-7	CSARNRDKFYEQYF
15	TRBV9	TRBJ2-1	CASSEEGVGYNEQFF
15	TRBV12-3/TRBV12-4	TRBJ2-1	CASSLARGVYNEQFF
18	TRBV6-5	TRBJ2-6	CASSTDPARQFGANVLTF
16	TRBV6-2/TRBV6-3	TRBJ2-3	CASSYSKVADTDTQYF
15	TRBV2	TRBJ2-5	CASSEVAQGRETQYF
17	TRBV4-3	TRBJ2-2	CASSQAPDRIYTGELFF
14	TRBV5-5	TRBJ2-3	CASSLYSLTDTQYF
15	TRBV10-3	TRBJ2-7	CAISNTGSSSYEQYF
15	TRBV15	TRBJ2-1	CATSSGGQGRLEQFF